Shown below are 24 T cell receptor beta chains from a single sample sequenced in a study of T cell responses to AZD1222 COVID-19 vaccine. Sequencing was performed with immunoSEQ multiplex PCR; in TCRdb, only in-frame clones are kept and a portion is missing. The repertoire has more than 85,000 clones, roughly 86% of them found once; the top ten carry around 13%. Specimen: peripheral blood, collected on day 0 of MenACWY control vaccination. The source is an adult in good health.

This clone occurred once. The J gene is TRBJ2-7, the V gene TRBV11-2; 9 bases are shared with TRBD1. The CDR3 has 16 residues. The germline CDR1 and CDR2 sequences are SGHAT and FQNNGV. V lost 5 bases, J lost 2 bases, and 10 bases stayed unmatched. CDR3 amino acids: CASSGGTGGTAYEQYF. The CDR3 region has the DNA TGTGCCAGCAGCGGGGGTACAGGGGGCACCGCCTACGAGCAGTACTTC.

The chain combines TRBV5-4 with TRBJ2-1, with D unclear. Between the trimmed V and J ends, which lost 3 bases and 2 bases, there was a span of 9 bases. The CDR3 has 14 residues. Germline lookup yields CDR1 SGHNT and CDR2 YYREEE (reference sequence). As DNA, the CDR3 is TGTGCCAGCAGCTCCCCCCTAGCCTACAATGAGCAGTTCTTC. Amino acid sequence: CASSSPLAYNEQFF.

The chain recombines TRBV5-1 with TRBJ2-7; D tentatively fits TRBD1 or TRBD2 (5 bases each). V gave up 4 bases and J gave up 0 bases, with 17 bases separating them. Germline V gene sequence: CDR1 SGHRS, CDR2 YFSETQ. The CDR3 runs to 16 residues. The DNA for the CDR3 is TGCGCCAGCAGCCCCGTCCGGGACCGAAGCTCCTACGAGCAGTACTTC. It is translated as CASSPVRDRSSYEQYF.

This chain links TRBV6-5 with TRBJ1-2; 9 bases align to TRBD1. Germline assignment: CDR1 MNHEY and CDR2 SVGAGI. Unmatched junction bases numbered 7, after V lost 8 bases and J lost 6 bases. This CDR3 is built from 13 residues. The CDR3 loop reads CASGNRGPNGYTF. The CDR3 DNA reads TGTGCCAGCGGAAACAGGGGGCCTAATGGCTACACCTTC.

This clone was detected ten times or more. CDR3 residues: CASSQAEGTGANVLTF. The CDR3 DNA sequence: TGCGCCAGCAGCCAAGCGGAGGGGACAGGGGCCAACGTCCTGACTTTC. The gene calls are TRBV4-3 and TRBJ2-6, with D possibly being TRBD1 or TRBD2 (6 bases each). The V gene's germline CDR1 is LGHNA and CDR2 YSLEER. V lost 1 base to trimming and J lost 4 bases, with 11 bases between them. The CDR3 runs 16 residues.

This chain links TRBV5-8 with TRBJ1-2, with TRBD1 matching over 9 bases. The V gene end was trimmed by 4 bases and the J gene end by 4 bases; junction bases not matched to a gene: 8. In germline, CDR1 is SGHTS, CDR2 YDEGEE. This CDR3 contains 15 residues. In DNA form, the CDR3 reads TGTGCCAGCAGCATAGGACAGGGGATCGCCTATGGCTACACCTTC. It yields the protein CASSIGQGIAYGYTF.

This chain uses TRBV5-1 with TRBJ2-3, with D possibly matching TRBD2 (5 bases). CDR3 length: 14 amino acids. V lost 0 bases to trimming and J lost 5 bases, with 10 bases between them. Germline CDR1 and CDR2: SGHRS and YFSETQ. The CDR3, as DNA: TGCGCCAGCAGCTTGGAGGGTGCGGGAGATACGCAGTATTTT. This sequence encodes CASSLEGAGDTQYF. The full variable domain, in which reference TRBV5-1 and TRBJ2-3 provide the parts outside the CDR3, is KAGVTQTPRYLIKTRGQQVTLSCSPISGHRSVSWYQQTPGQGLQFLFEYFSETQRNKGNFPGRFSGRQFSNSRSEMNVSTLELGDSALYLCASSLEGAGDTQYFGPGTRLTVL.

This rearrangement joins TRBV18 to TRBJ2-7; D is possibly TRBD1 (6 bases). Germline V gene lookup returns CDR1 KGHSH and CDR2 LQKENI. Trimming cost V 0 bases and J 5 bases, with 11 bases left between them. There are 14 residues in the CDR3. DNA of the CDR3: TGTGCCAGCTCACCACCCTCCAGGGACAACGAGCAGTACTTC. Protein sequence: CASSPPSRDNEQYF.

This rearrangement joins TRBV30 to TRBJ2-7; D is perhaps TRBD1 (6 bases). Deletions cut 1 base from V and 0 bases from J, with 13 bases between. Germline V gives CDR1 GTSNPN, CDR2 SVGIG (reference sequence). The CDR3 loop spans 15 amino acids. CDR3 residues: CAWSANRVGSYEQYF. The CDR3 region has the DNA TGTGCCTGGAGTGCGAACAGGGTAGGCTCCTACGAGCAGTACTTC.

J is TRBJ2-7 and V is TRBV30, with D perhaps matching TRBD2 (5 bases). Germline V lookup: CDR1 GTSNPN, CDR2 SVGIG (reference sequence). The CDR3 is 15 amino acids. Trimming shortened V by 3 bases and J by 4 bases, and 19 bases separated the two germline ends. Here the CDR3 reads CAWRGYERSYYEQYF. The CDR3 coding sequence is TGTGCCTGGAGAGGGTATGAGCGGAGTTATTACGAGCAGTACTTC.

This clone turned up a few times. The chain carries TRBV6-5 and TRBJ2-2; the match to TRBD2 covers 8 bases. V lost 11 bases to trimming and J lost 1 base; unmatched junction nucleotides: 6. The CDR3 is 14 residues long. CDR1 and CDR2 from the germline V gene are MNHEY and SVGAGI. The CDR3, as DNA: TGTGCCTCGATCCTAGCGGGGAACACCGGGGAGCTGTTTTTT. It is translated as CASILAGNTGELFF.

This clone was seen only a few times. The V gene is TRBV19, the J gene TRBJ1-1; 7 bases agree with TRBD1. J was trimmed by 4 bases and V by 4 bases; bases with no gene match: 9. CDR3 length equals 15 residues. Per germline, CDR1 LNHDA and CDR2 SQIVND (reference sequence). In DNA, the CDR3 is TGTGCCAGTAGTAACCGGGACAGAGTCTCCACTGAAGCTTTCTTT. It yields the protein CASSNRDRVSTEAFF.

The rearrangement joins TRBV3-1 (or the pseudogene TRBV3-2) to TRBJ2-1; 7 bases match TRBD2. V shed 1 base and J 9 bases; nucleotides not matched to a gene: 9. The CDR3 sequence is 15 residues long. Germline loops: CDR1 LGHDT, CDR2 YNNKEL (reference sequence). The CDR3 sequence: CASSQGTRGFSEQFF. The CDR3, as DNA: TGTGCCAGCAGCCAAGGGACTAGGGGCTTCAGTGAGCAGTTCTTC.

The gene calls are TRBV19 and TRBJ1-1; a weak D match, TRBD1 (6 bases). Trimming left V 4 bases short and J 0 bases short, with 18 bases between. This CDR3 region has 17 residues. Germline-derived CDR1 and CDR2 are LNHDA and SQIVND (reference sequence). The CDR3 sequence: CASSKGGGVSVNTEAFF. The CDR3, as DNA: TGTGCCAGTAGTAAAGGAGGGGGGGTTTCAGTGAACACTGAAGCTTTCTTT. The full variable domain, completed using reference TRBV19 and TRBJ1-1, is DGGITQSPKYLFRKEGQNVTLSCEQNLNHDAMYWYRQDPGQGLRLIYYSQIVNDFQKGDIAEGYSVSREKKESFPLTVTSAQKNPTAFYLCASSKGGGVSVNTEAFFGQGTRLTVV.

CDR3 sequence (DNA): TGTGCCAGCAGCTTGGTCGGCGTTAATCAGCCCCAGCATTTT. It encodes CASSLVGVNQPQHF. This rearrangement joins TRBV5-6 to TRBJ1-5; D is unclear. CDR1 and CDR2 from the germline V gene are SGHDT and YYEEEE. Deletions cut 0 bases from V and 4 bases from J, with 8 bases between. The CDR3 length is 14 residues.

J is TRBJ1-5 and V is TRBV6-2 or TRBV6-3; maybe TRBD1 (5 bases). Trimming pared 5 bases from V and 3 bases from J, leaving 14 bases between. The length of the CDR3 is 15 residues. Germline V CDR1 and CDR2: MNHEY, SVGEGT. CDR3 in DNA: TGTGCCAGCAGTGCGGAACAGGTTACCAATCAGCCCCAGCATTTT. This encodes CASSAEQVTNQPQHF.

The gene calls are TRBV18 and TRBJ2-7; no reliable D call. The germline gives CDR1 KGHSH, CDR2 LQKENI. The ends were cut back, 3 bases at V and 4 bases at J, with 13 bases in the middle. The length of the CDR3 is 14 residues. This chain's CDR3 is CASSPIGPIYEQYF. The CDR3 DNA reads as TGTGCCAGCTCACCGATTGGACCGATATACGAGCAGTACTTC.

The genes are TRBV3-1 (or the pseudogene TRBV3-2) and TRBJ1-4, with D possibly being TRBD1 (5 bases). Germline V CDR1 and CDR2: LGHDT, YNNKEL (reference sequence). The CDR3 length is 14 residues. V was clipped by 2 bases and J by 7 bases, with 11 bases between them. Written as DNA, the CDR3 is TGTGCCAGCAGCCAACCTGGGACTCCTGAAAAACTGTTTTTT. Translating it yields CASSQPGTPEKLFF.

Ten or more counts support this clone. This rearrangement joins TRBV27 to TRBJ1-3; no firm D call. The V end was cut by 6 bases, the J end by 0 bases, with 9 bases between. Looked up from germline, CDR1 is MNHEY and CDR2 is SMNVEV (reference sequence). This CDR3 is 14 amino acids long. The CDR3 coding sequence is TGTGCCAGCAGCCCCAGGAGCTCTGGAAACACCATATATTTT. This gives the protein CASSPRSSGNTIYF.

The V gene is TRBV21-1, the J gene TRBJ1-1. TRBV21-1 is designated a pseudogene. The CDR3 covers 12 residues. The CDR3 reads CAPHPENTEAFF. The CDR3 DNA is TGTGCCCCCCACCCCGAGAACACTGAAGCTTTCTTT.

This clone has only one observation. V usage is TRBV14 and J usage is TRBJ2-1; D unresolved. V lost 1 base and J lost 7, with 11 bases in between. CDR1 SGHDN and CDR2 FVKESK come from the germline V gene. The CDR3 runs 14 residues. The CDR3 DNA follows: TGTGCCAGCAGCCAAGCCCCCCCACCTAATGAGCAGTTCTTC. As protein: CASSQAPPPNEQFF.

The J gene is TRBJ2-1, the V gene TRBV9; 7 bases match TRBD1. Germline CDR1 reads SGDLS; CDR2 reads YYNGEE. CDR3 length: 14 amino acids. V lost 4 bases and J lost 7; bases outside the gene matches: 8. The DNA for the CDR3 is TGTGCCAGCAGCACGACGACAGGGATGAATGAGCAGTTCTTC. Its protein is CASSTTTGMNEQFF. Complete variable domain (other parts from reference TRBV9 and TRBJ2-1): DSGVTQTPKHLITATGQRVTLRCSPRSGDLSVYWYQQSLDQGLQFLIQYYNGEERAKGNILERFSAQQFPDLHSELNLSSLELGDSALYFCASSTTTGMNEQFFGPGTRLTVL.

The V gene is TRBV3-1 (or the pseudogene TRBV3-2), the J gene TRBJ2-1; TRBD2 aligns across 8 bases. Per the germline V gene, CDR1 is LGHDT and CDR2 is YNNKEL (reference sequence). The CDR3 consists of 16 residues. V dropped 4 bases and J dropped 9; count of bases not matched to a gene: 14. The CDR3 reads CASSRSAAGGLSEQFF. The CDR3 DNA follows: TGTGCCAGCAGCCGCTCCGCGGCGGGGGGCCTCAGTGAGCAGTTCTTC.

This rearrangement joins TRBV7-6 to TRBJ1-2; tentatively, D is TRBD1 (6 bases). V was cut by 7 bases and J by 3 bases, with 15 bases left in between. Germline values: CDR1 SGHVS, CDR2 FNYEAQ. The CDR3 extends over 14 amino acids. As DNA, the CDR3 is TGTGCCAGCACCCGGGGAGCAGGGGACTATGGCTACACCTTC. It specifies CASTRGAGDYGYTF.